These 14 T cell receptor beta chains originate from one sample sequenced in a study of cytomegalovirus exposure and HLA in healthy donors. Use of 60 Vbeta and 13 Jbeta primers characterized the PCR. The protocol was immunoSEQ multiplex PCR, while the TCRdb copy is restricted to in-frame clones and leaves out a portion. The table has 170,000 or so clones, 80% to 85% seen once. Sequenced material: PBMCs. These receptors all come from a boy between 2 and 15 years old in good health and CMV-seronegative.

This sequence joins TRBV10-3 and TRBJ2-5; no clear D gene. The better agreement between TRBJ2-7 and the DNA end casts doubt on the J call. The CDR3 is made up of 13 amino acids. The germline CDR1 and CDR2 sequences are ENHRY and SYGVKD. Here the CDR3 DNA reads TGTGCCATCAGCGGAGAACCTGTTTACGAGCAGTACTTC. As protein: CAISGEPVYEQYF.

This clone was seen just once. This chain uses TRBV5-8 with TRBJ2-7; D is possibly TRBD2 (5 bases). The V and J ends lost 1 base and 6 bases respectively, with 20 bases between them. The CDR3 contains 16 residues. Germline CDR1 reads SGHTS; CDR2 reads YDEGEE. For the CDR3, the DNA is TGTGCCAGCAGCTTGTTCTCGGGGTTACAGTTGGGCGAGCAGTACTTC. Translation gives CASSLFSGLQLGEQYF.

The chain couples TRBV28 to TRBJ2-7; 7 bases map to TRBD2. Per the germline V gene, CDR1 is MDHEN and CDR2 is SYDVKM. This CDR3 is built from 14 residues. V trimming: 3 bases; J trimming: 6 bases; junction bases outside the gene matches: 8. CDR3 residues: CASSFTSAPREQYF. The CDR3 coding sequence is TGTGCCAGCAGTTTCACTAGCGCCCCTCGCGAGCAGTACTTC. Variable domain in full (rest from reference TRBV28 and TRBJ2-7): DVKVTQSSRYLVKRTGEKVFLECVQDMDHENMFWYRQDPGLGLRLIYFSYDVKMKEKGDIPEGYSVSREKKERFSLILESASTNQTSMYLCASSFTSAPREQYFGPGTRLTVT.

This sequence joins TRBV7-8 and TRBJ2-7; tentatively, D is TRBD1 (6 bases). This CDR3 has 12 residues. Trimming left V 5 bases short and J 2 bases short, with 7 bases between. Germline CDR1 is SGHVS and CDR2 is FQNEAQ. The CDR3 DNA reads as TGTGCCAGCAGCGGGACAACCTACGAGCAGTACTTC. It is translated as CASSGTTYEQYF.

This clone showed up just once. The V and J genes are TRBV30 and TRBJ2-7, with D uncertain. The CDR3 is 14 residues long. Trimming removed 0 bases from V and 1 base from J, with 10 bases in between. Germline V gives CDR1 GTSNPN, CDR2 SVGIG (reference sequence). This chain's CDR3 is CAWSVSHLSYEQYF. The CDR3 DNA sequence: TGTGCCTGGAGTGTATCTCACCTATCCTACGAGCAGTACTTC.

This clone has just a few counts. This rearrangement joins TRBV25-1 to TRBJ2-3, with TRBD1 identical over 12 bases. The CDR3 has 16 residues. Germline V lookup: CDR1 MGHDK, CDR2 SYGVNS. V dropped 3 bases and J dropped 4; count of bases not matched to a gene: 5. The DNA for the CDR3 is TGTGCCAGCAGTGATGCGGGACAGGGGGCTTCAGATACGCAGTATTTT. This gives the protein CASSDAGQGASDTQYF.

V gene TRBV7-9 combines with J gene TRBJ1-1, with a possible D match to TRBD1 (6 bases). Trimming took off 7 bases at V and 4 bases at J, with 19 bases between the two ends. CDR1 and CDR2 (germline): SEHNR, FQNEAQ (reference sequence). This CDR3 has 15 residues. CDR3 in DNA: TGTGCCAGCACCTTCCTGCGGGGGCTGGCCACTGAAGCTTTCTTT. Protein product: CASTFLRGLATEAFF.

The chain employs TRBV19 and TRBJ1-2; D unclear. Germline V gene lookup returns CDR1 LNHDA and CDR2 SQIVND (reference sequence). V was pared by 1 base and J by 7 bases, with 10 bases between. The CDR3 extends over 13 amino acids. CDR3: CASSIVSPGGYTF. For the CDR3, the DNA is TGTGCCAGTAGTATAGTATCCCCAGGTGGCTACACCTTC.

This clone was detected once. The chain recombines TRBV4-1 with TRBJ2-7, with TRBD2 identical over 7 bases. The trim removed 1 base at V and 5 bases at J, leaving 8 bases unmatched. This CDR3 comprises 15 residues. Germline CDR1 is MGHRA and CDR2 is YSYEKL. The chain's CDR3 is CASSQGRRELHEQYF. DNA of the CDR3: TGCGCCAGCAGCCAAGGTAGGCGGGAGCTACACGAGCAGTACTTC.

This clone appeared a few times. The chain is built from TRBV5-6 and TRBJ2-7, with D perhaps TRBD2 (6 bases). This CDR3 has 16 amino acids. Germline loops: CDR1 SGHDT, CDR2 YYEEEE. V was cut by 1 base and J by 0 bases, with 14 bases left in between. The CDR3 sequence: CASSLNGGADSYEQYF. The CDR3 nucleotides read TGTGCCAGCAGCTTGAATGGAGGGGCCGACTCCTACGAGCAGTACTTC.

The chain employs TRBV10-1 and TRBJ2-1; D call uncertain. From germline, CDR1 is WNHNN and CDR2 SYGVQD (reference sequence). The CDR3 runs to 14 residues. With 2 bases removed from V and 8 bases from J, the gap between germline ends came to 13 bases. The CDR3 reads CASSEAETGYEQFF. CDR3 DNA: TGCGCCAGCAGTGAGGCGGAGACGGGTTATGAGCAGTTCTTC.

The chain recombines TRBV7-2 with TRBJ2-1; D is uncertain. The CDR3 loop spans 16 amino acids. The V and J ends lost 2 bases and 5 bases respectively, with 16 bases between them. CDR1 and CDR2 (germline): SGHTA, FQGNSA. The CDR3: CASSLITWRSNNEQFF. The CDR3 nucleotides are TGTGCCAGCAGCTTAATCACTTGGCGGTCCAACAATGAGCAGTTCTTC.

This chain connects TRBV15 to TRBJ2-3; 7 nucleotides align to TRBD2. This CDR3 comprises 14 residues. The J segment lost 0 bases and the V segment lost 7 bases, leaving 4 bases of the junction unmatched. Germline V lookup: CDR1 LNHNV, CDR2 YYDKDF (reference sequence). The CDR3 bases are TGTGCCACCAAGACTAGCATAAGCACAGATACGCAGTATTTT. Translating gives CATKTSISTDTQYF.

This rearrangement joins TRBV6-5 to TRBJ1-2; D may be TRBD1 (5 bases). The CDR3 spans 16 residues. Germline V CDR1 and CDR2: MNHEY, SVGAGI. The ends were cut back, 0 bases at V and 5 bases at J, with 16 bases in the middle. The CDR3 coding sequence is TGTGCCAGCAGTTACTCAACGTTGGCAGGGTGGTATGGCTACACCTTC. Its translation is CASSYSTLAGWYGYTF.